Ten or more counts support the clone carrying this TCR beta chain. These data come from a study of T-cell reconstitution after alpha-beta-depleted transplantation in children. Germline V CDR1 and CDR2: SQVTM, ANQGSEA. The V segment lost 5 bases and the J segment 4 bases; nucleotides outside the gene matches: 7. The CDR3 spans 15 residues. Unique molecular identifiers tagged the TCRbeta library. A single record per CDR3 protein comes from TCRdb applying MiXCR to the PCR reads. Of roughly 220,000 distinct CDR3 sequences detected, around 11% appear once; the ten largest clones hold approximately 2.4%. Source: PBMCs from the stem cell graft donor, taken from the stem cell graft. The TCR was taken from a human donor who donated a stem cell graft to a child with acute lymphoblastic leukemia. The rearrangement links TRBV29-1 to TRBJ2-5, with TRBD2 matching 13 bases. As DNA, the CDR3 is TGCAGCGTTCAGACTAGCGGGGGGCTTCGAGAGACCCAGTACTTC. Residues: CSVQTSGGLRETQYF.